The entry that follows covers one TCR beta chain sequence. No antigen is known for it. The TCRbeta library was prepared with unique molecular identifiers. TCRdb reprocessed the PCR reads via MiXCR and lists one record per CDR3 protein. The sample contains 200,000 to 250,000 distinct CDR3 sequences, more than 20% of which appear only once. This entry is derived from a study of T-cell reconstitution after alpha-beta-depleted transplantation in children. The CDR3 extends over 14 amino acids. V was cut by 7 bases and J by 2 bases, with 14 bases left in between. Germline V lookup: CDR1 SGHRS, CDR2 YFSETQ. Overall study results and limits: Newly made T cells mostly supplied T-cell counts and diversity one year after transplant.

The sequences come from PBMCs, collected before TCRalphabeta/CD19-depleted stem cell transplant. V and J are TRBV5-1 and TRBJ2-3; the D gene could be TRBD1 or TRBD2 (5 bases each). The sequence was collected from a girl under 10 years old with Fanconi anemia, due to receive a stem cell transplant. The CDR3 DNA is TGCGCCAGCCGGGACCCTCTCCTCACAGATACGCAGTATTTT. Residues: CASRDPLLTDTQYF.